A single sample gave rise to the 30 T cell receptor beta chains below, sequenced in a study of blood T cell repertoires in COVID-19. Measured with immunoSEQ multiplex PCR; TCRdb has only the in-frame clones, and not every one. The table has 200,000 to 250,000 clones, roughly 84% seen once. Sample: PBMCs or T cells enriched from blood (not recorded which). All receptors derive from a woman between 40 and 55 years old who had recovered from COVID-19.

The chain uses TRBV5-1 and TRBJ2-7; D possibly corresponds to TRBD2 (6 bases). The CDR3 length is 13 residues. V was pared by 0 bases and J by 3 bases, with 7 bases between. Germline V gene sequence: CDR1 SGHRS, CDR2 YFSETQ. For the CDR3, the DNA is TGCGCCAGCAGCTTGGGGCGGGACTACGAGCAGTACTTC. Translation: CASSLGRDYEQYF.

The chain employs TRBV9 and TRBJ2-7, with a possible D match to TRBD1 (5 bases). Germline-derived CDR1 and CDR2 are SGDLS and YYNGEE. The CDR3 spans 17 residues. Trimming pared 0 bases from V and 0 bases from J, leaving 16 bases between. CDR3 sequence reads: CASSVGIHKDTSYEQYV. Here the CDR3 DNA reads TGTGCCAGCAGCGTAGGAATCCATAAGGACACCTCCTACGAGCAGTACGTC.

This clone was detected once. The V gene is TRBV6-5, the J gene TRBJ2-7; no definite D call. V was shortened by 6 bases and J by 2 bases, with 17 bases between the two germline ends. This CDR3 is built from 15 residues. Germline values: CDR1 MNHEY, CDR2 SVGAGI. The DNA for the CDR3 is TGTGCCAGCAGACCGACAACTCAAGGAACCTACGAGCAGTACGTC. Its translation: CASRPTTQGTYEQYV.

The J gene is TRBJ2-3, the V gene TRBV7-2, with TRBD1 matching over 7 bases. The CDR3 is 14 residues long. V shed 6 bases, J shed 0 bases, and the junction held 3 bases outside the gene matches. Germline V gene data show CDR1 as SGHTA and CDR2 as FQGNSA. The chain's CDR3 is CASRRQGSTDTQYF. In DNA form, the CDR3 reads TGTGCCAGCAGACGACAGGGAAGCACAGATACGCAGTATTTT.

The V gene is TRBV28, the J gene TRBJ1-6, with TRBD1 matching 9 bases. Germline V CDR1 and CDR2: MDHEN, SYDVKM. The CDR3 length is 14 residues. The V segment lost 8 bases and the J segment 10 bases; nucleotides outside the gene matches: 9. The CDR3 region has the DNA TGTGCCAGCGGAACCGGGACAGGGTGGTCACCCCTCCACTTT. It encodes CASGTGTGWSPLHF.

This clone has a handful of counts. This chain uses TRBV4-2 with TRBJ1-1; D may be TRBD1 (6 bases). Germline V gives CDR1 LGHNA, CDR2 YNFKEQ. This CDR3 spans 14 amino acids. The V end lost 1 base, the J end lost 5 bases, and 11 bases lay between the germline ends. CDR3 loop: CASSQGGGGTEAFF. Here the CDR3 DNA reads TGTGCCAGCAGCCAAGGAGGGGGGGGAACTGAAGCTTTCTTT.

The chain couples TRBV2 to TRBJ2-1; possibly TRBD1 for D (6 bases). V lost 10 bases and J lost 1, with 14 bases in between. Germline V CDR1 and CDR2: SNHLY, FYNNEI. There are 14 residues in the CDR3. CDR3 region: CAKGPGTSYNEQFF. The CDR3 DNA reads TGTGCCAAAGGTCCCGGGACATCCTACAATGAGCAGTTCTTC. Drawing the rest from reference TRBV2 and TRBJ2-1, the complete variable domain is EPEVTQTPSHQVTQMGQEVILRCVPISNHLYFYWYRQILGQKVEFLVSFYNNEISEKSEIFDDQFSVERPDGSNFTLKIRSTKLEDSAMYFCAKGPGTSYNEQFFGPGTRLTVL.

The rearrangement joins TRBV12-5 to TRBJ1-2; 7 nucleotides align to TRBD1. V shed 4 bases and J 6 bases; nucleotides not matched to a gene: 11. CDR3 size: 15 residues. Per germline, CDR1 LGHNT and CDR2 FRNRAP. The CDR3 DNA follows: TGTGCTAGTGGTTATGAGGGGGCGATGGAGAATGGCTACACCTTC. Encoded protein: CASGYEGAMENGYTF.

CDR3: CASSTSGTAIHYGYTF. The CDR3 DNA sequence: TGTGCCAGCAGTACCTCCGGGACAGCAATACACTATGGCTACACCTTC. V gene TRBV28 combines with J gene TRBJ1-2, with 7 positions matching TRBD1. V lost 5 bases to trimming and J lost 3 bases; unmatched junction nucleotides: 12. Looked up from germline, CDR1 is MDHEN and CDR2 is SYDVKM. The CDR3 is 16 amino acids.

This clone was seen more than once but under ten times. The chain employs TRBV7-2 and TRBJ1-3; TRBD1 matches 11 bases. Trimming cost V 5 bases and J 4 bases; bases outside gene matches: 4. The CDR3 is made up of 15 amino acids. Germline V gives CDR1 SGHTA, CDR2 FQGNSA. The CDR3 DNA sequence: TGTGCCAGCAGCGCGGACAGGGGGCGAGGAAACACCATATATTTT. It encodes CASSADRGRGNTIYF.

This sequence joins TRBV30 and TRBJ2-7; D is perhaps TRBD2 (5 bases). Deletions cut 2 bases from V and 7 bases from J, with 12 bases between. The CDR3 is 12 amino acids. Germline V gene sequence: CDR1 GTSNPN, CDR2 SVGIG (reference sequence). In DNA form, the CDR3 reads TGTGCCTGGAGTCCCCCCTCGGGGGAGCAGTACGTC. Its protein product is CAWSPPSGEQYV.

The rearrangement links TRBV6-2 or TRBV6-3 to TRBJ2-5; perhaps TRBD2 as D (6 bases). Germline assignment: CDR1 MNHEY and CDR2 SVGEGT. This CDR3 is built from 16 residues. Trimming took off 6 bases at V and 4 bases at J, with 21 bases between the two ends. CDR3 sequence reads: CASSPLRLDRSETQYF. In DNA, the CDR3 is TGTGCCAGCAGCCCCCTGAGACTAGATCGGTCAGAGACCCAGTACTTC.

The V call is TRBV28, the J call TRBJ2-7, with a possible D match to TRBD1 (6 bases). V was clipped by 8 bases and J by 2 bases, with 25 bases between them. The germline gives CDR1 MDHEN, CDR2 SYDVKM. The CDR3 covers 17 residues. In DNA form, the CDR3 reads TGTGCCAGCTCTTATTTAGGGGGATGGGAAGGGACCTACGAGCAGTACTTC. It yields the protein CASSYLGGWEGTYEQYF.

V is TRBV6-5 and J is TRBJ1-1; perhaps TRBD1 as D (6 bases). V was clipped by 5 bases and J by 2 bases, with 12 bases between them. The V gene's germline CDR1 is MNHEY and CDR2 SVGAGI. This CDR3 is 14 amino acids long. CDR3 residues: CASSLDRINTEAFF. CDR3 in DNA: TGTGCCAGCAGTCTCGACAGGATCAACACTGAAGCTTTCTTT.

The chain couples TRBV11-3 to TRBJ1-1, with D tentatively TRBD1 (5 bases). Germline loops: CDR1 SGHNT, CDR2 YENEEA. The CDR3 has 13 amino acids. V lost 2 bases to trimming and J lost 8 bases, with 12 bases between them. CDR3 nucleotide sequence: TGTGCCAGCAGCTTACGGCGGGGCTTAGAAGCTTTCTTT. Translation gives CASSLRRGLEAFF.

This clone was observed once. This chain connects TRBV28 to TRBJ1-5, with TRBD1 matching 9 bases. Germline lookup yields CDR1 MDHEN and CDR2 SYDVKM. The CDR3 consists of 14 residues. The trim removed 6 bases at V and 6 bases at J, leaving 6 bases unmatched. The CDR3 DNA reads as TGTGCCAGCAGCCGGGACAGGGAACGTCAGCCCCAGCATTTT. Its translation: CASSRDRERQPQHF.

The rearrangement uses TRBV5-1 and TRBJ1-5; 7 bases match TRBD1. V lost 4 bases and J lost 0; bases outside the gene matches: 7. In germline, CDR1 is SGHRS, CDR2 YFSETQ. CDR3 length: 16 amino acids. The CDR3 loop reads CASSPGQAYSNQPQHF. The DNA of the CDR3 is TGCGCCAGCAGCCCTGGACAGGCCTATAGCAATCAGCCCCAGCATTTT.

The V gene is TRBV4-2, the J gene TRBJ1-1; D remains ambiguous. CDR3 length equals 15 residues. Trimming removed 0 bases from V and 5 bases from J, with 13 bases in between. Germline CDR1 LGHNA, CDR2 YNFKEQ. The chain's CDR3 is CASSQDASEGTEAFF. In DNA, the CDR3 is TGTGCCAGCAGCCAAGACGCTTCCGAGGGTACTGAAGCTTTCTTT.

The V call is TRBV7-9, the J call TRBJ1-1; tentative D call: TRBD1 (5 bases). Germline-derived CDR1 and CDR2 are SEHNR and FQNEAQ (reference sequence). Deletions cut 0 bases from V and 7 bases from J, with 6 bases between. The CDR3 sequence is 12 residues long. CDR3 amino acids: CASSLAGGEAFF. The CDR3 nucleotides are TGTGCCAGCAGCTTAGCGGGGGGTGAAGCTTTCTTT.

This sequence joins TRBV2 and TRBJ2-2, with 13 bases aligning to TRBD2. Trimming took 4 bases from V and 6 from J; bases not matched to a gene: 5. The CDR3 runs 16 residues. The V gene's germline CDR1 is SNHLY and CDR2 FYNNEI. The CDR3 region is CASSGEGLAGAGELFF. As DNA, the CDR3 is TGTGCCAGCAGTGGGGAAGGACTAGCGGGAGCCGGGGAGCTGTTTTTT.

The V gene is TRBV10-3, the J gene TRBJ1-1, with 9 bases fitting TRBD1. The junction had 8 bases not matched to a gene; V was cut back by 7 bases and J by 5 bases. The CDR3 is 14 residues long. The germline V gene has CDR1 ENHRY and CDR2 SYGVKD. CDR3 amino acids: CAITAQGAGTEAFF. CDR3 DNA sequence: TGTGCCATCACCGCACAGGGGGCCGGAACTGAAGCTTTCTTT.

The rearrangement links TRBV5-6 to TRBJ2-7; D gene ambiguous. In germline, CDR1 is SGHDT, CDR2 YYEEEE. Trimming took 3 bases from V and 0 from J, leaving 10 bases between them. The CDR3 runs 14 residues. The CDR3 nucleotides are TGTGCCAGCAGCTACATCCTCAGCTCCTACGAGCAGTACTTC. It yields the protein CASSYILSSYEQYF.

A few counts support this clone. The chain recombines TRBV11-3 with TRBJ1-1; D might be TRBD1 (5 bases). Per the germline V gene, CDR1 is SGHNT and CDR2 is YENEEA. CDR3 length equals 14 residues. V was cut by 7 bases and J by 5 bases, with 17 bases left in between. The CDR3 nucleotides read TGTGCCAGCACAATTTCGGGGGTTGGGACTGAAGCTTTCTTT. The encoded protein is CASTISGVGTEAFF.

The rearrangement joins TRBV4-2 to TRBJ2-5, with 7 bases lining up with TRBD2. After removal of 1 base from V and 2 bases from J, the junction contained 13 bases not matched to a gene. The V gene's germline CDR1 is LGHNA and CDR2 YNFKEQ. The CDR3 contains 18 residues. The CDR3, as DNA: TGTGCCAGCAGCCAAGTTCGTGGGCCTAGCGGTCTTCAAGAGACCCAGTACTTC. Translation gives CASSQVRGPSGLQETQYF.

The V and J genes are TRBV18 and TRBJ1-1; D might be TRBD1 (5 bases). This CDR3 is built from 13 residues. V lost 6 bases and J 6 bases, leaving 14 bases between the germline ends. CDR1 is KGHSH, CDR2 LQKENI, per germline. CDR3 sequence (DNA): TGTGCCAGCTCTTCGGGGGGACGTGCTGAAGCTTTCTTT. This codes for CASSSGGRAEAFF. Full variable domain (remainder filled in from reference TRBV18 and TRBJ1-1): NAGVMQNPRHLVRRRGQEARLRCSPMKGHSHVYWYRQLPEEGLKFMVYLQKENIIDESGMPKERFSAEFPKEGPSILRIQQVVRGDSAAYFCASSSGGRAEAFFGQGTRLTVV.

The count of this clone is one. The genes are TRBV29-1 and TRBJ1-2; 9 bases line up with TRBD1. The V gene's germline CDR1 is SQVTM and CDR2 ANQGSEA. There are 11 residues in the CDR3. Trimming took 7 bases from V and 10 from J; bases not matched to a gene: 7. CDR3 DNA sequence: TGCAGCGCTAGACAGGGGGTTGACTACACCTTC. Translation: CSARQGVDYTF.

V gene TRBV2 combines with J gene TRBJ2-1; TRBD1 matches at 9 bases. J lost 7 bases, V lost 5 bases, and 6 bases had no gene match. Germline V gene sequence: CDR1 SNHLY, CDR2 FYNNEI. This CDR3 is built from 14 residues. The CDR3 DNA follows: TGTGCCAGCAGTTTCAGACAGGGGGGTAATGAGCAGTTCTTC. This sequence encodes CASSFRQGGNEQFF.

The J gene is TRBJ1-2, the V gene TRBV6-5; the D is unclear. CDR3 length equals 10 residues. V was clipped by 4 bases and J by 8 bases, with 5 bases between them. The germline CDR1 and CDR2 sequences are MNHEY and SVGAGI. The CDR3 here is CASSLSGYTF. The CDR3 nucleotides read TGTGCCAGCAGTTTGTCGGGCTACACCTTC.

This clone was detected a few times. Here the CDR3 DNA reads TGTGCCAGCTCACTGAGCAGCGGGAGGCCTTACGAGCAGTACTTC. It is translated as CASSLSSGRPYEQYF. The V gene is TRBV18, the J gene TRBJ2-7, with 9 nucleotides matching TRBD2. Germline assignment: CDR1 KGHSH and CDR2 LQKENI. The CDR3 has 15 amino acids. The J segment lost 4 bases and the V segment lost 4 bases, leaving 8 bases of the junction unmatched.

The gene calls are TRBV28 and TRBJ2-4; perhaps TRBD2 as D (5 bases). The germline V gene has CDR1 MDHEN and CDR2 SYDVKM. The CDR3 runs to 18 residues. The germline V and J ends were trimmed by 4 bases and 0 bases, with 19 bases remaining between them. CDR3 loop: CASSWRGQLGVAKNIQYF. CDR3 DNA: TGTGCCAGCAGTTGGAGAGGTCAGCTCGGGGTAGCCAAAAACATTCAGTACTTC.